This T cell receptor (beta chain) was recorded in a study of cytomegalovirus exposure and HLA in healthy donors (dated by TCRdb to the late 2010s). The study in broad terms: An earlier analysis of 587 of the donors reported 250 to 300 Gb of sequence data and roughly 120 million unique TCR beta sequences obtained from about 179 million T cells. The study used immunosequencing to profile the T cell repertoires of approximately 640 subjects and linked those repertoires to cytomegalovirus serostatus. Approximately 310 gigabases of sequencing data and tens of millions of unique TCR sequences were included in an early release covering over 600 HLA-typed donors. Alongside the repertoire data, information on donor age, sex, ethnicity and CMV serostatus was compiled. Along with the roughly 700-subject first cohort, a separate validation cohort of over a hundred different subjects was used. Typing coverage differed by locus: A, B, C, DRB1 and DQB1 were typed in about 620-640 donors, DQA1 in roughly 510, DPA1 in approximately 610, and DPB1 in just under 480. On average, around 230,000 unique TCR beta nucleotide sequences were sequenced per donor among 398 genotyped donors of the cohort, with around 19% of those sequences being non-productive. The study was designed to test whether signatures of past pathogen exposure could be identified by cataloging public T cell receptors. To decide whether each TCR beta V gene segment behaved as functional or pseudogenic, an earlier analysis of 587 of the donors relied on high-throughput TCR beta sequencing. Of the 300 to 400 genotyped donors, approximately 82% fell in the genetic ancestry cluster associated with self-reported Caucasian donors. All discovery cohort repertoires had been generated using a single sequencing platform. Both class I and class II loci were covered by HLA typing, at four-digit resolution. The study combined high-throughput TCR immunosequencing, statistical association of individual TCRs with disease status, and machine learning to predict cytomegalovirus infection status. A handful of DR-DQ haplotypes were handled as single units for association and clustering because linkage in the cohort was strong. The later analysis used no new phenotypic data to find candidate immune exposures, relying instead on TCR beta sequences and their occurrence across donors. A later analysis re-analyzed previously published TCR beta repertoires from 650 to 800 donors and added high-resolution HLA genotyping to study TCR occurrence patterns. A later genetic analysis took genome-wide SNP genotypes for about 55% of the 666 donors and used that subset as a discovery cohort.

Findings and caveats that apply to the study as a whole: Correlated functional status among segregating V segments might be attributable to linkage disequilibrium, but an unknown experimental factor could not be ruled out. At a false discovery rate of 0.05, a later analysis linked under 20,000 TCR beta sequences to specific HLA alleles. Because HLA typing was missing for some donors at each locus, association tests included only the typed subset. In a later analysis, HLA-associated TCR beta chains were found to be more clonally expanded and to have lower generation probabilities than equally common non-associated chains. According to a later analysis, most CMV-associated TCR beta chains appeared to be HLA-restricted, and the HLA associations seemed to be driven largely by CMV exposure. Assigning TCR associations to individual alleles was difficult when HLA alleles, especially DR and DQ, strongly co-occurred. The authors suggested that the approach could potentially be generalized to other disease states and immunological phenotypes. Compared with the approximately 670-donor mean, donors in an Asian-associated ancestry cluster had fewer N-insertions in productive TCRs, according to a later genetic analysis. A later analysis found that TCR association rates varied across HLA loci, with DRB1 alleles showing the most associated TCRs and HLA-C alleles the fewest. Most TCR sequences were observed very rarely across donors, whereas some public TCRs were present in many individuals. In the study, about 150 TCR beta chains were listed as associated with cytomegalovirus. A further reported finding was that TCR beta sequences accurately predicted the HLA-A and HLA-B alleles for most subjects in the first cohort. Sequencing depth was assumed to be roughly uniform across donors in the presence/absence analyses, though that assumption may not hold. In this cohort, only TCR beta chains were sequenced, and detectable features were limited by the absence of alpha or paired-chain data. Three of the identified cytomegalovirus-associated TCR beta chains were confirmed in vitro to be specific for cytomegalovirus antigens. The earlier analysis of approximately 560 of the donors excluded roughly 17 rarely observed V segments, including chromosome 9 orphons, because counts were too low. A cluster of highly shared sequence variants was judged likely to represent a technical artifact of the sequencing pipeline. The 87-base-pair reads could not distinguish some IMGT-functional V segments, including TRBV6-2 and TRBV6-3, so those segments were excluded. Several of the top co-occurrence clusters appeared to be linked to parvovirus B19, influenza, CMV and Epstein-Barr virus, according to a later analysis. An association between a missense DCLRE1C variant and V-gene and J-gene trimming of TCR beta chains was found in a later genetic analysis and replicated in an independent cohort. Broadly in line with IMGT annotations, most TCR beta V segments showed up in productive rearrangements about 90% or about 30% of the time in an earlier analysis of around 550 of the donors. CMV serostatus was the only immune exposure information available for the cohort. Cytomegalovirus status was reported to be diagnosed by the classifier with high specificity and sensitivity in both the original and validation cohorts.

The cohort comprised some 700 healthy bone marrow donors. At the time of sampling, all cohort members were nominally healthy, though unrecorded immune exposures were likely present. Of the roughly 670 cohort members, around 310 had a positive CMV serostatus and about 350 had a negative one, while no CMV serostatus was recorded for the donor. Every donor gave a peripheral blood sample, and the peripheral blood mononuclear cells from that sample were used for TCR beta sequencing. The Qiagen DNeasy Blood Extraction Kit was used to extract genomic DNA from the blood cell samples. Libraries were constructed by the immunoSEQ multiplex PCR assay. A mixture of 60 forward primers for TCR Vbeta segments and 13 reverse primers for TCR Jbeta segments was used in the multiplex PCR. Amplification of the CDR3 region of rearranged TCR beta genes was performed with a multiplex PCR assay on genomic DNA. The Illumina HiSeq System was used to sequence the amplified TCR beta libraries as 87-base-pair reads. On the authors' methods: In a later analysis, 77 million or so unique TCR beta chains were counted across the roughly 670 repertoires, and around 10 million of these chains were shared by at least two donors. Raw reads were error-corrected and collapsed into unique sequences with a nearest-neighbor algorithm that merged closely related sequences to remove PCR and sequencing errors. V, D and J gene segments were assigned by aligning CDR3 sequences to IMGT reference sequences. For a sequence to be retained, a match of at least six nucleotides was required to both a V gene segment and a J gene segment. Rearrangements were classified as productive when the CDR3 lacked stop codons and remained in frame with V and J, and all other rearrangements were classified as non-productive. Following IMGT convention, CDR3 was defined as the stretch from the second conserved V-encoded cysteine up to the conserved J-encoded phenylalanine. Sequences without an unambiguous match to a single V gene segment were excluded from the earlier analysis of approximately 600 of the donors. In an earlier analysis of around 590 of the donors, a V segment was called functional when productive rearrangements were above 56.7%, and segregating when the standard deviation between donors exceeded 5%. A statistical classification framework was built to diagnose cytomegalovirus status from the catalog of TCR beta chain sequences. V and J gene assignment, in a later analysis, came from comparing TCR nucleotide sequences with IMGT/GENE-DB human TR gene sequences. The TCRdist pipeline was used in a later analysis to assign CDR3 sequences and most-parsimonious VDJ recombination scenarios. In a later analysis, every TCR beta chain was defined by the combination of its CDR3 amino acid sequence and its V-gene family, and reads without a unique V-gene family were dropped. In a later analysis, fewer than 650 highly shared, low-generation-probability nucleotide sequences were removed to address suspected cross-contamination and a sequencing artifact. In a later analysis, a clonal expansion index was calculated for each public chain from normalized within-repertoire ranks of inferred template counts. A later analysis computed generation probabilities with a VDJ recombination model fitted to out-of-frame rearrangements, and checked the results against IGoR. In a later analysis, hypergeometric tests were used to score TCR-TCR, TCR-HLA and TCR-CMV co-occurrence, with a repertoire-size bias correction applied to TCR pairs. False discovery rates were estimated in a later analysis by permuting HLA or CMV assignments 20 times. In a later analysis, co-occurring TCRs were grouped with DBSCAN, and TCRdist sequence similarity was added when clustering was performed within HLA-allele-positive subsets. For co-occurrence clustering, repertoires with fewer than 30,000 or more than 120,000 public chains were excluded, along with four to six repertoires with anomalous nucleotide sharing. TCRdb stores this immuneACCESS table with in-frame sequences only. Part of the clones is absent; in the studies checked, under half of the shortfall reflects unresolved V genes, and no reason is known for the rest. The V and J calls and the clone size are those of that table, but D and trimming were determined from the DNA. This sample lists approximately 110,000 clones; approximately 80% were detected once. In total, the top ten clones hold approximately 3.7% of the sample.

The germline V gene yields MNHNS for CDR1 and SASEGT for CDR2. Spanning cysteine to phenylalanine, the CDR3 consists of 14 amino acids. The DNA shown is the 42-base CDR3, in frame from base 1. V loses 7 bases at its end and J loses 6 bases; junction bases beyond the gene matches: 9. Of note for this clone: The antigen this receptor binds is unknown. Per-base qualities were not stored, and no clone one base away is much larger.

The chain uses TRBV6-1 and TRBJ1-2, and 9 bases in between align with TRBD1. The sequenced sample was PBMCs. This TCR came from a human donor in good health. The DNA sequence is TGTGCCAGCACTCGACAGGGGGGGAAAGATGGCTACACCTTC. It translates as CASTRQGGKDGYTF.